This TCR beta chain was observed in a study of early T cells in non-severe SARS-CoV-2 infection. Across the whole study: The authors sequenced bulk RNA from unsorted whole blood, leaving chains unpaired.

V dropped 6 bases and J dropped 0 bases, with 10 bases sitting between them. The CDR3 is made up of 14 amino acids. Individual cDNA molecules each received unique molecular identifiers attached to them. TCRdb itself ran the 5' RACE reads through MiXCR, one entry per CDR3 protein. The sample shows approximately 120,000 distinct CDR3 sequences, about 16% of them seen only once. This clonotype turned up a few times. Sequencing used whole blood. This sequence originates from an adult who was a healthcare worker with PCR-confirmed SARS-CoV-2 infection or an uninfected control (not recorded which). The chain carries TRBV12-3 or TRBV12-4 and TRBJ2-3; no clear D. This chain's CDR3 is CASSADFSTDTQYF. Written as DNA, the CDR3 is TGTGCCAGCAGCGCAGATTTTAGCACAGATACGCAGTATTTT.